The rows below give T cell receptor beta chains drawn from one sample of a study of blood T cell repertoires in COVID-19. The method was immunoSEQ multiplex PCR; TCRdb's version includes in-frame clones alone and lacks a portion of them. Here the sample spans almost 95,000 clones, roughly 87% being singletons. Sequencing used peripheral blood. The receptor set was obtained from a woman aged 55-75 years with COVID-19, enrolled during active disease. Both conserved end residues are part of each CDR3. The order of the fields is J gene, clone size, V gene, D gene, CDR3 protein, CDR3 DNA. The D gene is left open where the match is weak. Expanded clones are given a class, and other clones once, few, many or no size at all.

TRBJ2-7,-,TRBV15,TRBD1,CATSSISTGWLGQYF,TGTGCCACCAGCAGTATTTCGACAGGGTGGTTGGGGCAGTACTTC
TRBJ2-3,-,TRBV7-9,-,CASSLGEDTQYF,TGTGCCAGCAGCCTCGGAGAAGATACGCAGTATTTT
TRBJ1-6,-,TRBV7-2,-,CASSLGTGQNSPLHF,TGTGCCAGCAGCTTGGGTACGGGACAAAATTCACCCCTCCACTTT
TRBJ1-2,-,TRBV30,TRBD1,CAWSSGQGNYGYTF,TGTGCCTGGAGTAGTGGACAGGGGAACTATGGCTACACCTTC
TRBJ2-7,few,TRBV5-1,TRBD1,CASSLGPGQASYEQYF,TGCGCCAGCAGCTTGGGGCCGGGACAGGCCTCCTACGAGCAGTACTTC
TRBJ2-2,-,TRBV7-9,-,CASSLMGAQTGELFF,TGTGCCAGCAGCTTAATGGGGGCGCAGACCGGGGAGCTGTTTTTT
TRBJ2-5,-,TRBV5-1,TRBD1,CASSPGDRLRETQYF,TGCGCCAGCAGCCCGGGGGACAGGCTTCGAGAGACCCAGTACTTC
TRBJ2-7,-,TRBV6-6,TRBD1,CASSYYPGQGYEQYF,TGTGCCAGCAGTTACTATCCGGGACAGGGGTACGAGCAGTACTTC
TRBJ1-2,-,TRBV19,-,CASSRGGNYYGYTF,TGTGCCAGTAGCCGCGGCGGGAACTACTATGGCTACACCTTC
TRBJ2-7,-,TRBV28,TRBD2,CASSPGLAVYEQYF,TGTGCCAGCAGCCCGGGACTAGCAGTCTACGAGCAGTACTTC
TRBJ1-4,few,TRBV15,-,CATSRVSHTPEKLFF,TGTGCCACCAGCAGAGTATCACATACCCCTGAAAAACTGTTTTTT
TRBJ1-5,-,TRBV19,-,CASSIWEGPNQPQHF,TGTGCCAGTAGTATCTGGGAGGGACCCAATCAGCCCCAGCATTTT
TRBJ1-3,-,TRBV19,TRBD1,CASSPGTGYPDVGNTIYF,TGTGCCAGTAGCCCCGGGACAGGGTATCCGGATGTTGGAAACACCATATATTTT
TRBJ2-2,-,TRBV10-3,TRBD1,CATQPTGEVGELFF,TGTGCCACCCAGCCGACAGGGGAGGTCGGGGAGCTGTTTTTT
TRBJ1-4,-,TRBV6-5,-,CASSYSRKRREKLFF,TGTGCCAGCAGTTACTCGCGAAAGAGGAGGGAAAAACTGTTTTTT
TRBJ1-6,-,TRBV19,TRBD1,CASSRDRSNSPLHF,TGTGCCAGTAGTCGGGACAGAAGCAATTCACCCCTCCACTTT
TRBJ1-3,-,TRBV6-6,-,CASSYGQEGGNTIYF,TGTGCCAGCAGTTACGGCCAGGAGGGAGGAAACACCATATATTTT
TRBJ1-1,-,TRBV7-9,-,CASSLGPSSRENTEAFF,TGTGCCAGCAGCTTAGGCCCGTCGAGCAGGGAGAACACTGAAGCTTTCTTT
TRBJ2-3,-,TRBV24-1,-,CATSDPAAWSTDTQYF,TGTGCCACCAGTGATCCGGCAGCGTGGAGCACAGATACGCAGTATTTT
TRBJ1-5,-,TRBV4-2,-,CASSQDLRRVDQPQHF,TGTGCCAGCAGCCAAGATCTCCGCAGGGTTGATCAGCCCCAGCATTTT
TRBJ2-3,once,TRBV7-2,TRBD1,CASSGQGPDTQYF,TGTGCCAGCAGCGGACAGGGTCCAGATACGCAGTATTTT
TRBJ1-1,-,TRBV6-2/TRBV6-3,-,CASSSIRNTEAFF,TGTGCCAGCAGTTCTATTCGGAACACTGAAGCTTTCTTT
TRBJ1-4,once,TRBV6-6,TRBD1,CASSYEGAREKLFF,TGTGCCAGCAGTTACGAGGGGGCTCGTGAAAAACTGTTTTTT
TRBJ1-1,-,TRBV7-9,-,CASSRQLNTEAFF,TGTGCCAGCAGCCGACAGCTGAACACTGAAGCTTTCTTT
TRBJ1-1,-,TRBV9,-,CASSVPGEGPMNTEAFF,TGTGCCAGCAGCGTCCCTGGGGAGGGCCCTATGAACACTGAAGCTTTCTTT
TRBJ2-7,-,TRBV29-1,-,CSAIGGAYEQYF,TGCAGCGCGATCGGGGGAGCCTACGAGCAGTACTTC
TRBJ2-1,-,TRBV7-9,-,CASSLLEYNEQFF,TGTGCCAGCAGCTTACTCGAGTACAATGAGCAGTTCTTC
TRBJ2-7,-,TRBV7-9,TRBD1,CASSLATGGTVEQYF,TGTGCCAGCAGCTTGGCGACAGGGGGTACGGTCGAGCAGTACTTC
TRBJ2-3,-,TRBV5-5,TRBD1,CASSPGTVGSTDTQYF,TGTGCCAGCAGCCCAGGGACAGTTGGGAGCACAGATACGCAGTATTTT
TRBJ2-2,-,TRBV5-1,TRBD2,CASSFSGGDDTGELFF,TGCGCCAGCAGCTTTAGCGGGGGGGACGACACCGGGGAGCTGTTTTTT
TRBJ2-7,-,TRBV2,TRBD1,CASNSGTGPYEQYF,TGTGCCAGCAACTCCGGGACAGGCCCCTACGAGCAGTACTTC
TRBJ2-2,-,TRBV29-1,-,CSVVAGVAGVTGELFF,TGCAGCGTTGTTGCCGGGGTGGCAGGGGTCACCGGGGAGCTGTTTTTT
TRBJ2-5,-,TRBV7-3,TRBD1,CASSLSQGAGETQYF,TGTGCCAGCAGCTTAAGTCAGGGGGCTGGGGAGACCCAGTACTTC
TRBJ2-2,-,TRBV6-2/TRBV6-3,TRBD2,CASSDSGARAGELFF,TGTGCCAGCAGTGATAGCGGGGCCAGGGCCGGGGAGCTGTTTTTT
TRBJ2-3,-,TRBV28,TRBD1,CASSLWGGRQGTDTQYF,TGTGCCAGCAGTTTATGGGGTGGGAGACAGGGGACAGATACGCAGTATTTT
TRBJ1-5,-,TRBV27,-,CASSFNRNQPQHF,TGTGCCAGCAGTTTTAACAGAAATCAGCCCCAGCATTTT
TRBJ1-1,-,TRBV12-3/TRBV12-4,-,CASSLMGGLLAFF,TGTGCCAGCAGTTTAATGGGGGGTCTTTTGGCTTTCTTT
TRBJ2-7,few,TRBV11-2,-,CASSLVDGSYEQYF,TGTGCCAGCAGCTTAGTTGACGGGAGCTACGAGCAGTACTTC
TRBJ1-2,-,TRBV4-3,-,CASSQDLQGTYGYTF,TGCGCCAGCAGCCAAGATCTCCAGGGAACCTATGGCTACACCTTC
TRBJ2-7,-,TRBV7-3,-,CASSLTASANYEQYF,TGTGCCAGCAGCTTAACGGCTAGCGCCAACTACGAGCAGTACTTC
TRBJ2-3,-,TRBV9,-,CASSVGIGNTDTQYF,TGTGCCAGCAGCGTAGGAATCGGGAACACAGATACGCAGTATTTT
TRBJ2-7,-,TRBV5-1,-,CASSLAPTGYEQYF,TGCGCCAGCAGCTTGGCGCCGACAGGCTACGAGCAGTACTTC
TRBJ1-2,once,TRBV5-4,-,CASSLDGGRGYGYTF,TGTGCCAGCAGCTTGGACGGGGGGCGAGGCTATGGCTACACCTTC
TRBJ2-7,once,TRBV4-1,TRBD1,CASSPSDRENYEQYF,TGCGCCAGCAGCCCTTCTGACAGGGAAAACTACGAGCAGTACTTC
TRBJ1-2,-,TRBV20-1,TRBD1,CSASGTGGSYGYTF,TGCAGTGCTAGTGGGACAGGGGGCTCCTATGGCTACACCTTC
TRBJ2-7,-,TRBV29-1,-,CSVEALNSYEQYF,TGCAGCGTTGAAGCCCTTAACTCCTACGAGCAGTACTTC
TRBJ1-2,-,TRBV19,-,CASSKPAYGYTF,TGTGCCAGTAGTAAGCCCGCCTATGGCTACACCTTC
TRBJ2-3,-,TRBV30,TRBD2,CAWSSGGRTDTQYF,TGTGCCTGGAGTAGCGGGGGGCGAACAGATACGCAGTATTTT
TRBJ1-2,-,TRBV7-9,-,CASSLDWQGGHGYTF,TGTGCCAGCAGCTTAGATTGGCAGGGAGGCCATGGCTACACCTTC
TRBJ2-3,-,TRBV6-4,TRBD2,CASSKRGTLSDTQYF,TGTGCCAGTTCAAAGCGGGGAACTCTTTCAGATACGCAGTATTTT
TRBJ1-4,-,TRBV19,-,CASTWGGGPTNEKLFF,TGTGCCAGTACTTGGGGAGGAGGGCCAACTAATGAAAAACTGTTTTTT